The T cell receptor (beta chain) described here comes from a study of radiotherapy plus CTLA-4 blockade in lung cancer. Overall study: For 15% to 20% of patients, objective responses occurred, and roughly 31% had disease control. Study-level results: In blood, tumor-derived TCR clones expanded after radiotherapy plus ipilimumab.

The CDR3 runs to 15 residues. The germline gives CDR1 SGHTA, CDR2 FQGNSA. Trimming shortened V by 1 base and J by 0 bases, and 10 bases separated the two germline ends. Details on this clone: Its antigen is still unknown.

Sequencing used immunoSEQ multiplex PCR; TCRdb keeps in-frame clones, though not all of them. The data show tens of thousands of clones, with approximately 90% seen just once and 7.8% held by the top ten. The sequence was collected from a human donor with non-small cell lung cancer whose response to radiotherapy plus ipilimumab could not be evaluated. The rearrangement links TRBV7-2 to TRBJ2-7, with D possibly matching TRBD2 (6 bases). The source was peripheral blood, collected from a patient treated with radiotherapy plus ipilimumab. The CDR3 region has the DNA TGTGCCAGCAGCTTAGACGGGGGTTACTCCTACGAGCAGTACTTC. Encoded protein: CASSLDGGYSYEQYF. The full variable domain, in which reference TRBV7-2 and TRBJ2-7 provide the parts outside the CDR3, is GAGVSQSPSNKVTEKGKDVELRCDPISGHTALYWYRQSLGQGLEFLIYFQGNSAPDKSGLPSDRFSAERTGGSVSTLTIQRTQQEDSAVYLCASSLDGGYSYEQYFGPGTRLTVT.